This TCR beta chain was observed in a study of blood T cell repertoires in COVID-19. V was shortened by 1 base and J by 1 base, with 10 bases between the two germline ends. The CDR3 is 15 residues long. Germline loops: CDR1 MNHNS, CDR2 SASEGT. In the source study's methods: Estimates of nucleated cell counts were drawn from the amplification of reference gene primers. This table comes from immunoSEQ multiplex PCR, and its TCRdb copy is limited to in-frame clones, with some not included. V, J and clone size were drawn from that table, and D and trimming were deduced from the DNA. The sample lists tens of thousands of clones, around nine tenths seen once, with around 0.34% in the top ten. Seattle's enrolled individuals joined amid active infection and were then monitored longitudinally.

This chain links TRBV6-1 with TRBJ1-1, with D hard to call. The source is a man aged 50-60 years with COVID-19, enrolled during active disease. The sample consisted of peripheral blood. The CDR3 loop reads CASSEVGVKNTEAFF. Here the CDR3 DNA reads TGTGCCAGCAGTGAAGTCGGGGTTAAGAACACTGAAGCTTTCTTT.